A selection of T cell receptor beta chains follows, all from one sample in a study of T cell responses to AZD1222 COVID-19 vaccine. Libraries were prepared by immunoSEQ multiplex PCR; TCRdb keeps only in-frame clonotypes and omits some of them. The data show 150,000 to 190,000 clones, less than 90% seen once. The sequenced sample was peripheral blood, obtained after recovery from COVID-19. The receptors originated from an adult who had recovered from COVID-19. Both conserved end residues are part of each CDR3. The order of the fields is CDR3 DNA, CDR3 protein, J gene, clone size, D gene, V gene. D genes are given only for firm matches. The size of a clone is reported for some rows only, either as once, few or many, or as a class for expanded clones.

TGTGCCAGCAGCATCTGGACAGGGGAGGGCAATGAGCAGTTCTTC | CASSIWTGEGNEQFF | TRBJ2-1 | NA | TRBD1 | TRBV7-2
TGTGCCAGCAGCTCCGGGGGCAGGGCGAACACTGAAGCTTTCTTT | CASSSGGRANTEAFF | TRBJ1-1 | NA | NA | TRBV7-9
TGCGCCAGCAGCTCTCCGGGACAGGGGGCCGTGCCCCCTAACTATGGCTACACCTTC | CASSSPGQGAVPPNYGYTF | TRBJ1-2 | once | TRBD1 | TRBV5-1
TGTGCCGTCACTTCCCGGGACAGAGACACTGAAGCTTTCTTT | CAVTSRDRDTEAFF | TRBJ1-1 | once | TRBD1 | TRBV10-3
TGTGCCAGTCGACGGGGGTCCACCTCCTACGAGCAGTACTTC | CASRRGSTSYEQYF | TRBJ2-7 | NA | NA | TRBV6-5
TGTGCCAGCAGCCCCCAGGACAGGGCCACCTACGAGCAGTACTTC | CASSPQDRATYEQYF | TRBJ2-7 | NA | TRBD1 | TRBV5-6
TGTGCCACCAGTGACCGGACAGTTAACACCGGGGAGCTGTTTTTT | CATSDRTVNTGELFF | TRBJ2-2 | NA | NA | TRBV24-1
TGTGCCAGCAGCTTCGGACAGGGAGAGAAGGGCTACACCTTC | CASSFGQGEKGYTF | TRBJ1-2 | NA | TRBD1 | TRBV7-9
TGTGCCAGCAGCCGACAGGGGGGGCCCACAGATACGCAGTATTTT | CASSRQGGPTDTQYF | TRBJ2-3 | once | TRBD1 | TRBV7-3
TGTGCCAGCAGCCAACGGACAGGGGGGACCGGGGAGCTGTTTTTT | CASSQRTGGTGELFF | TRBJ2-2 | NA | TRBD1 | TRBV7-2
TGTGCCAGCAGTGAACAGGTCCCGTATGGCTACACCTTC | CASSEQVPYGYTF | TRBJ1-2 | NA | NA | TRBV2
TGTGCCAGCTCACCACCCCCAGGTCCTACAATTTTCTACGAGCAGTACTTC | CASSPPPGPTIFYEQYF | TRBJ2-7 | NA | NA | TRBV18
TGTGCCAGCAGCCCTCGGACAGGGTTAGAAAAACTGTTTTTT | CASSPRTGLEKLFF | TRBJ1-4 | NA | TRBD1 | TRBV7-2
TGTGCCAGCGGTCGCCGGGAGGTCGGGGAGCTGTTTTTT | CASGRREVGELFF | TRBJ2-2 | NA | TRBD2 | TRBV2
TGTGCCAGCAGTTCGCATGTGACAGCCCCATCAAGCACTGAAGCTTTCTTT | CASSSHVTAPSSTEAFF | TRBJ1-1 | NA | NA | TRBV28
TGTGCCAGCAGCCAAGATACTTACATGAACACTGAAGCTTTCTTT | CASSQDTYMNTEAFF | TRBJ1-1 | once | NA | TRBV4-2
TGTGCCAGCAGCTTACGTGGCGACACTGAAGCTTTCTTT | CASSLRGDTEAFF | TRBJ1-1 | NA | NA | TRBV11-3
TGTGCCAGCAGTTTCCCTAGACAGGGAAACCAGCCCCAGCATTTT | CASSFPRQGNQPQHF | TRBJ1-5 | NA | TRBD1 | TRBV6-6
TGTGCCAGCAGCCCAGGGGATGGGGGCTATGGCTACACCTTC | CASSPGDGGYGYTF | TRBJ1-2 | NA | NA | TRBV11-1
TGTGCCAGCTCGCCTAACTTGGGCTCCTACAATGAGCAGTTCTTC | CASSPNLGSYNEQFF | TRBJ2-1 | NA | NA | TRBV18
TGTGCCAGCAGTTTAGGGGACCCCTATAATTCACCCCTCCACTTT | CASSLGDPYNSPLHF | TRBJ1-6 | NA | NA | TRBV28
TGTGCCAGCAGTTTATCGTTGGGGGAGGGCCCCAATGAGCAGTTCTTC | CASSLSLGEGPNEQFF | TRBJ2-1 | NA | TRBD2 | TRBV27